This TCR beta chain appears in the sequencing data of a study of CD8 T cells in ankylosing spondylitis (dated by TCRdb to the late 2010s). Study-level background: T cell receptor beta repertoires were profiled in healthy donors and ankylosing spondylitis patients so that disease-linked TCR variants could be found. The whole study cohort included over a hundred healthy donors and 25 ankylosing spondylitis patients. Peripheral blood was sampled, and synovial fluid was also collected from ankylosing spondylitis patients.

Worth noting for this clonotype: Its cognate antigen has yet to be identified. No base-level quality is on record; no much larger clone is a single base apart.

The data were produced on an Illumina HiSeq 2500. TCR beta libraries were prepared by quantitative 5'-RACE with molecular barcodes. In the paper's pipeline: A new computational method, built on a probabilistic model of VDJ rearrangement, was used to identify disease-linked TCR variants. The public reads were quality trimmed at Q25 with fastp and then assembled into clones with MiXCR by TCRdb, keeping productive beta chains. A single entry per CDR3 protein holds the most common genes and DNA from its merged rows. The V and J calls reflect TCRdb's pipeline rather than the authors' work. For this sample the table gives 400,000 or so distinct CDR3 sequences, of which 25% to 30% were detected only once. About 0.9% of the sample goes to the ten largest clones. The study at large found these results: Some motif variants had previously been reported in the synovial fluid and blood of reactive arthritis patients, which suggests shared mechanisms of disease initiation. Blood from ankylosing spondylitis patients appeared to be characterized by a TCR beta motif composed of eight highly homologous amino acid variants. A CD8+ phenotype was shown by the disease-linked clones, which were found at relatively low frequencies in peripheral blood. The disease-linked clones were reported as significantly enriched in matched synovial fluid samples from ankylosing spondylitis patients.

Sequencing was performed on blood, either unsorted or a sorted T cell fraction (not recorded which). The sequence derives from a male donor with ankylosing spondylitis.

The DNA sequence is given as TGTGCCAGCAGGGGAATGTTCCACGAGCAGTACTTC. Its translation is CASRGMFHEQYF. The receptor chain draws on TRBV27 and TRBJ2-7, with no D gene named confidently. The germline V gene (reference sequence) provides CDR1 MNHEY and CDR2 SMNVEV. V loses 6 bases, J loses 5 bases, and the germline ends lie 11 bases apart. The CDR3, cysteine through phenylalanine, is 12 amino acids long. The read is trimmed to its CDR3 DNA, 36 bases read in frame from base 1.